The clone carrying this T cell receptor beta chain was detected many times. RNA transcripts gave rise to amplified TCR beta CDR3 regions. HTBI primers were employed in a first-round RT-PCR of the TCR CDR3. TCRdb used MiXCR to reprocess the multiplex PCR reads, holding one entry per CDR3 protein. The sample yields hundreds of thousands of distinct CDR3 sequences, 14% to 15% seen once. The data derive from a study of T cells in Graves' hyperthyroidism and ophthalmopathy. Study-level background: Prior to any treatment, at the point of initial diagnosis, peripheral blood was collected.

Among ophthalmopathy patients, the Clinical Activity Score reached at least 3, the NOSPECS grade reached at least 4, and duration remained under 3 months. Diagnosis rested on symptoms, serum thyroxine and TRAb, thyroid ultrasound, and orbital computed tomography. PBMCs stemmed from approximately 10 ml fresh peripheral blood. Trimming left V 0 bases short and J 0 bases short, with 12 bases between. The CDR3 has 18 amino acids. Per germline, CDR1 MNHEY and CDR2 SMNVEV (reference sequence). Sequenced input: blood. This chain links TRBV27 with TRBJ2-6, with TRBD1 as a possible D gene (5 bases). This receptor was obtained from a woman in her 40s with Graves' ophthalmopathy. CDR3 in amino acids: CASSLSRQDISGANVLTF. The CDR3 DNA reads as TGTGCCAGCAGTTTATCGAGGCAGGACATCTCTGGGGCCAACGTCCTGACTTTC.